These 11 T cell receptor beta chains came from one sample sequenced in a study of blood T cell repertoires in COVID-19. Here immunoSEQ multiplex PCR was the method, and the copy in TCRdb shows in-frame clones only, minus some. Of over 150,000 clones in the sample, roughly 84% were seen once. The sample was peripheral blood. These receptors were obtained from a woman aged 60-75 years with acute or convalescent COVID-19.

This chain uses TRBV24-1 with TRBJ1-1; unclear D gene. Germline CDR1 KGHDR, CDR2 SFDVKD. Trimming cost V 2 bases and J 0 bases, with 9 bases left between them. This CDR3 has 15 amino acids. The CDR3 region is CATSDSGKMNTEAFF. For the CDR3, the DNA is TGTGCCACCAGTGATTCGGGAAAGATGAACACTGAAGCTTTCTTT.

V and J are TRBV9 and TRBJ1-4, with D uncertain. Germline assignment: CDR1 SGDLS and CDR2 YYNGEE. The germline V and J ends were trimmed by 3 bases and 1 base, with 16 bases remaining between them. The CDR3 is 17 residues long. The CDR3 sequence: CASSGGLQQGTNEKLFF. The DNA of the CDR3 is TGTGCCAGCAGCGGAGGACTGCAGCAAGGAACTAATGAAAAACTGTTTTTT.

This rearrangement joins TRBV3-1 (or the pseudogene TRBV3-2) to TRBJ1-2; TRBD1 aligns across 9 bases. The V and J ends lost 3 bases and 8 bases, in that order; junction bases with no gene match: 13. CDR1 LGHDT and CDR2 YNNKEL come from the germline V gene (reference sequence). The CDR3 length is 16 residues. DNA for the CDR3: TGTGCCAGCAGCCACTCGGGGACAGGGATAGGGGGCGGCTACACCTTC. Its protein is CASSHSGTGIGGGYTF.

This sequence joins TRBV4-1 and TRBJ2-5; 13 bases align to TRBD2. The CDR3 contains 20 residues. Germline V CDR1 and CDR2: MGHRA, YSYEKL. Losses at the gene ends were 0 bases for V and 1 base for J; bases not matched to a gene: 11. Here the CDR3 DNA reads TGCGCCAGCAGCCAAGATCCGACTAGCGGGGGGCCACGGAGCCAAGAGACCCAGTACTTC. It is translated as CASSQDPTSGGPRSQETQYF.

This clone has ten or more counts. The rearrangement uses TRBV6-6 and TRBJ2-2; tentative D call: TRBD1 (6 bases). Germline V gene data show CDR1 as MNHNY and CDR2 as SVGAGI (reference sequence). V gave up 6 bases and J gave up 1 base, with 9 bases separating them. The CDR3 extends over 14 amino acids. The CDR3 nucleotides read TGTGCCAGCAGGTTCAGGGGGAACACCGGGGAGCTGTTTTTT. It translates to CASRFRGNTGELFF.

Only a few counts were recorded for this clone. This chain joins TRBV9 and TRBJ2-3; D is perhaps TRBD1 (6 bases). Deletions cut 0 bases from V and 5 bases from J, with 13 bases between. The CDR3 length is 15 residues. Per germline, CDR1 SGDLS and CDR2 YYNGEE. Here the CDR3 DNA reads TGTGCCAGCAGCGTAGTGGAACAGGGAAGAGATACGCAGTATTTT. This gives the protein CASSVVEQGRDTQYF.

The chain combines TRBV29-1 with TRBJ1-1, with 8 bases that match TRBD1. V lost 7 bases to trimming and J lost 1 base; unmatched junction nucleotides: 5. Germline assignment: CDR1 SQVTM and CDR2 ANQGSEA. This CDR3 comprises 13 residues. CDR3 DNA sequence: TGCAGCGCTGGGCAGGGGGCGAACACTGAAGCTTTCTTT. Encoded protein: CSAGQGANTEAFF.

The chain links TRBV28 to TRBJ2-3; tentatively, D is TRBD2 (6 bases). Germline V gene sequence: CDR1 MDHEN, CDR2 SYDVKM. Deletions cut 3 bases from V and 2 bases from J, with 15 bases between. This CDR3 region has 16 residues. The CDR3 loop reads CASSFSSGGSTDTQYF. The CDR3 nucleotides read TGTGCCAGCAGTTTCAGTAGCGGTGGATCCACAGATACGCAGTATTTT.

This chain connects TRBV5-1 to TRBJ2-6; 9 bases map to TRBD1. The CDR3 contains 21 residues. Trimming at V came to 4 bases and at J to 0 bases, leaving 17 bases not matched to a gene. Germline loops: CDR1 SGHRS, CDR2 YFSETQ. The CDR3 sequence: CASSPQSGDRVTSSGANVLTF. In DNA form, the CDR3 reads TGCGCCAGCAGCCCCCAGTCCGGGGACAGGGTAACCTCCTCTGGGGCCAACGTCCTGACTTTC.

The rearrangement links TRBV28 to TRBJ2-7; tentatively, D is TRBD2 (6 bases). V lost 3 bases and J lost 1, with 13 bases in between. The CDR3 is 15 residues long. Per germline, CDR1 MDHEN and CDR2 SYDVKM. Here the CDR3 DNA reads TGTGCCAGCAGTTTTCGGGGGTCCCAGTCCTACGAGCAGTACTTC. Its translation is CASSFRGSQSYEQYF.

This clone appeared many times. This rearrangement joins TRBV7-6 to TRBJ2-2, with TRBD2 identical over 8 bases. The germline V gene has CDR1 SGHVS and CDR2 FNYEAQ. This CDR3 has 16 residues. J was trimmed by 4 bases and V by 2 bases; bases with no gene match: 6. This chain's CDR3 is CASSLIGGASTGELFF. In DNA form, the CDR3 reads TGTGCCAGCAGCTTAATCGGGGGGGCGTCCACCGGGGAGCTGTTTTTT.